This TCR beta chain was identified during a study of beta chain features in type 1 diabetes. This clone was counted a few times. The antigen remains unidentified. Study-wide findings and caveats: More deletions and fewer insertions at VDJ junctions were seen in type 1 diabetes patients. Type 1 diabetes patients had moderately but significantly shorter TCRB CDR3s in all four CD4+ subsets.

Of the isolated RNA, all was reverse transcribed, and so the sequenced material was expressed TCRB transcripts. Sequencing used immunoSEQ multiplex PCR; TCRdb keeps in-frame clones, though not all of them. The table has a few hundred thousand clones, roughly 9.8% seen once. Germline loops: CDR1 GTSNPN, CDR2 SVGIG (reference sequence). The V and J ends lost 0 bases and 2 bases, in that order; junction bases with no gene match: 5. This CDR3 is built from 16 residues. Sequences were obtained from central memory CD4+ T cells from blood. The chain joins TRBV30 to TRBJ2-7, with TRBD2 matching 12 bases. This receptor was taken from a man between 25 and 39 years old with type 1 diabetes. CDR3 DNA sequence: TGTGCCTGGAGTGTCAGGACTAGCGGGGACACCTACGAGCAGTACTTC. Its translation is CAWSVRTSGDTYEQYF.